The source of this TCR beta chain is a study of CD8 T cells in ankylosing spondylitis. The CDR3 has 15 residues. Germline lookup yields CDR1 SQVTM and CDR2 ANQGSEA. Trimming left V 0 bases short and J 5 bases short, with 16 bases between. TCRdb independently ran MiXCR on the 5' RACE reads; one entry per CDR3 protein. Altogether over 600,000 distinct CDR3 sequences are present, roughly 19% being singletons, with the ten largest covering about a fifth. For this clonotype: The antigen remains undetermined.

Study-wide results and limits: Enrichment of disease-linked clones was reportedly significant in matched ankylosing spondylitis synovial fluid. Ankylosing spondylitis blood appeared to be characterized by a TCR beta motif of several highly homologous variants.

The sequenced sample was blood, either unsorted or a sorted T cell fraction (not recorded which). This receptor was identified in a male donor with ankylosing spondylitis. This chain uses TRBV29-1 with TRBJ2-5, with TRBD1 as a possible D gene (6 bases). This CDR3 reads CSVEDVGLTGETQYF. The CDR3 region has the DNA TGCAGCGTTGAAGACGTAGGCTTAACAGGGGAGACCCAGTACTTC.